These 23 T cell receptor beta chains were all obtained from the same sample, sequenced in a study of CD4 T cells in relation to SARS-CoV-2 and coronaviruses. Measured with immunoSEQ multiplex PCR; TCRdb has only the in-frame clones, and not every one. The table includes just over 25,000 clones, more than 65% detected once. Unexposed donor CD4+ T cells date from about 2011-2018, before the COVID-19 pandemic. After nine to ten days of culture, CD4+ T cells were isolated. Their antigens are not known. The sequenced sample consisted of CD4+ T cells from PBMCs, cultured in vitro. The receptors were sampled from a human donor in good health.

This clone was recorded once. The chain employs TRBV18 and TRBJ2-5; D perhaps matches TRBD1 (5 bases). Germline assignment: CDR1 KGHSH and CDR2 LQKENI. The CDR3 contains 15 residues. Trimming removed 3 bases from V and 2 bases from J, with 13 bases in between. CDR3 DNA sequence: TGTGCCAGCTCACCCTCCACAGGCTTGCAAGAGACCCAGTACTTC. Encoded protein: CASSPSTGLQETQYF.

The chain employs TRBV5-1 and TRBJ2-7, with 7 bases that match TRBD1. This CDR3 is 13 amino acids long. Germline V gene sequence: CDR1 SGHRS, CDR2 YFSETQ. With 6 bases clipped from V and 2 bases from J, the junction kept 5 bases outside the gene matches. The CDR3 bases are TGCGCCAGCACCAAAACAGGGGCCTACGAGCAGTACTTC. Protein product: CASTKTGAYEQYF.

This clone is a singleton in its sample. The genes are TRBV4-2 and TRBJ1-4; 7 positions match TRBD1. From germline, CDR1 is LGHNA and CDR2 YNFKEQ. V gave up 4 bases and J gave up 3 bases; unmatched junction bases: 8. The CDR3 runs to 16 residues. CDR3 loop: CASSPAGGRSNEKLFF. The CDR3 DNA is TGTGCCAGCAGCCCGGCAGGGGGTAGGTCTAATGAAAAACTGTTTTTT.

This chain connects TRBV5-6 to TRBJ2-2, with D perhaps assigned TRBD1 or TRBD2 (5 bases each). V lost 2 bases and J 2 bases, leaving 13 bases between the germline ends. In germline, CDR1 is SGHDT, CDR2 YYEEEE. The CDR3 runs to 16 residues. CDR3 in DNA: TGTGCCAGCAGCTTCGTTTTAGGGGACAACACCGGGGAGCTGTTTTTT. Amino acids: CASSFVLGDNTGELFF. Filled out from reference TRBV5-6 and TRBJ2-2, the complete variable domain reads DAGVTQSPTHLIKTRGQQVTLRCSPKSGHDTVSWYQQALGQGPQFIFQYYEEEERQRGNFPDRFSGHQFPNYSSELNVNALLLGDSALYLCASSFVLGDNTGELFFGEGSRLTVL.

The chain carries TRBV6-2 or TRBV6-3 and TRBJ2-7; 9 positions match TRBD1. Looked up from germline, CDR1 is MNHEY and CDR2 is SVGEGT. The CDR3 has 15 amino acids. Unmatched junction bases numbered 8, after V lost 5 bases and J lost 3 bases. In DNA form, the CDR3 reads TGTGCCAGCAGTGGGGACAGGGAGGTCTTCTACGAGCAGTACTTC. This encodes CASSGDREVFYEQYF.

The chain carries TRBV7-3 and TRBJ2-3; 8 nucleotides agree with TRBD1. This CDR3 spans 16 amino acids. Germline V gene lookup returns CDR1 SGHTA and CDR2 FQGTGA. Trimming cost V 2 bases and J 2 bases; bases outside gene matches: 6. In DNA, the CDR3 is TGTGCCAGCAGCTTAGCAGGGGGCTCGAACACAGATACGCAGTATTTT. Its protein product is CASSLAGGSNTDTQYF.

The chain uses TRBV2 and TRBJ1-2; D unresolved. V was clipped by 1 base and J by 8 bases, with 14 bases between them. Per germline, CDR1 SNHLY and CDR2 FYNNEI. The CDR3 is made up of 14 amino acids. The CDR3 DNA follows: TGTGCCAGCAGTGAAGTAGCAGTCCCCAAGGGCTACACCTTC. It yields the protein CASSEVAVPKGYTF. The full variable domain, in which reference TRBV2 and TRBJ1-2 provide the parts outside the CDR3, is EPEVTQTPSHQVTQMGQEVILRCVPISNHLYFYWYRQILGQKVEFLVSFYNNEISEKSEIFDDQFSVERPDGSNFTLKIRSTKLEDSAMYFCASSEVAVPKGYTFGSGTRLTVV.

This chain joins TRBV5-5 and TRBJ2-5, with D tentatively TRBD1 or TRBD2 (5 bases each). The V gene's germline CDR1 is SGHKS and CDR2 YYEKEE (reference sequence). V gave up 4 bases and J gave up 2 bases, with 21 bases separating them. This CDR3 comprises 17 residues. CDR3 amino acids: CASSPFDRGQGQETQYF. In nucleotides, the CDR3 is TGTGCCAGCAGCCCCTTTGATCGGGGCCAGGGACAAGAGACCCAGTACTTC.

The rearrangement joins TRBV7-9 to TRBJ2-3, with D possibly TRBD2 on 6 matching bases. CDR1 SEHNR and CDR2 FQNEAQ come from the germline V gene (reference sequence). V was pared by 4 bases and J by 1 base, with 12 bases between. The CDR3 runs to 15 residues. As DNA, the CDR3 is TGTGCCAGCAGCTGGCGAGCTAGCGGCACAGATACGCAGTATTTT. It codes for CASSWRASGTDTQYF.

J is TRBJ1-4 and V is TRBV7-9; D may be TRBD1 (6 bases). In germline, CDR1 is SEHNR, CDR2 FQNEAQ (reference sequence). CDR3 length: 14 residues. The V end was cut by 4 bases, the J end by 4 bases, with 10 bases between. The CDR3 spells CASSSGHVNEKLFF. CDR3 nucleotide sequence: TGTGCCAGCAGCTCGGGACACGTTAATGAAAAACTGTTTTTT.

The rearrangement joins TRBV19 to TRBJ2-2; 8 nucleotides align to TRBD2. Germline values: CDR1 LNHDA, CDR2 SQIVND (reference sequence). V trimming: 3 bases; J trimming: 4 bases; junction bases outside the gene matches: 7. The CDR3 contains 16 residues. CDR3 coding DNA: TGTGCCAGTAGTATGGGAGCGGGGGCCGTCACCGGGGAGCTGTTTTTT. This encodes CASSMGAGAVTGELFF.

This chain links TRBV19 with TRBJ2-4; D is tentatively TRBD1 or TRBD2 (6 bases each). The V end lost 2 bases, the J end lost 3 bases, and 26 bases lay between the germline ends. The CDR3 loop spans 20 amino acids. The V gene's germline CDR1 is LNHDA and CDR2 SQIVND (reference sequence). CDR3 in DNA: TGTGCCAGTAGTATATGGGGGGTTGGCATGGCAGGGGCCTACAAAAACATTCAGTACTTC. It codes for CASSIWGVGMAGAYKNIQYF.

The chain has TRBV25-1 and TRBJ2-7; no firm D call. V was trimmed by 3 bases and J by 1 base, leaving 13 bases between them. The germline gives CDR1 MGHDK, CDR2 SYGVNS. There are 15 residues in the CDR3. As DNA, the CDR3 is TGTGCCAGCAGTGATATAGGGATTGGATCCTACGAGCAGTACTTC. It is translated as CASSDIGIGSYEQYF.

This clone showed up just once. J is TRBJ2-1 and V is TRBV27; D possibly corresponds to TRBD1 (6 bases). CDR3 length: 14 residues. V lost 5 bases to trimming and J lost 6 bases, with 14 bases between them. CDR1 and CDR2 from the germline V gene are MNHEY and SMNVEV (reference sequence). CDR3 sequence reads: CASSRGGQFNEQFF. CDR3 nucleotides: TGTGCCAGCAGTAGAGGAGGACAGTTCAATGAGCAGTTCTTC.

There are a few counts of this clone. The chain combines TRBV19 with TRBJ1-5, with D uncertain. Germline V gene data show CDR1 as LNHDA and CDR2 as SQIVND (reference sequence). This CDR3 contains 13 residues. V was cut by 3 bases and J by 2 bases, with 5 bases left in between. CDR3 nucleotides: TGTGCCAGTAGTATTCCCCGCAATCAGCCCCAGCATTTT. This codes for CASSIPRNQPQHF.

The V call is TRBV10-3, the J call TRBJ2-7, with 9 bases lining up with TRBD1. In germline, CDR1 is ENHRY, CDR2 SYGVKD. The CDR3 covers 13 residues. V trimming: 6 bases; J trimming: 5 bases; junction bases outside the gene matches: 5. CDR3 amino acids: CAIRGTGRHEQYF. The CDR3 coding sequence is TGTGCCATCAGGGGGACAGGGCGACACGAGCAGTACTTC.

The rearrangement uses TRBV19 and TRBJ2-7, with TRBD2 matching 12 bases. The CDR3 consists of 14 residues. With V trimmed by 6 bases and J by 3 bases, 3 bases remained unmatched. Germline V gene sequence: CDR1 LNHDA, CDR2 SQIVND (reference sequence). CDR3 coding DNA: TGTGCCAGTAGCCGACTAGCGGGAGTCTACGAGCAGTACTTC. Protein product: CASSRLAGVYEQYF.

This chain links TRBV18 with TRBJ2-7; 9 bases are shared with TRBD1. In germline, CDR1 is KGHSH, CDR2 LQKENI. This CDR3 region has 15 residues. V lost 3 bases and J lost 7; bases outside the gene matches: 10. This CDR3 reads CASSPRDRGDSEQYF. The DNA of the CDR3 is TGTGCCAGCTCACCTAGAGACAGGGGGGATTCGGAGCAGTACTTC.

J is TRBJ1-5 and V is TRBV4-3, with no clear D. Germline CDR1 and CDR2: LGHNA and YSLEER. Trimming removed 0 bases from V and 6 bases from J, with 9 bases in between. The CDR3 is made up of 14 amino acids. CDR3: CASSQEVTVQPQHF. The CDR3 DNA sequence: TGCGCCAGCAGCCAAGAGGTCACAGTTCAGCCCCAGCATTTT.

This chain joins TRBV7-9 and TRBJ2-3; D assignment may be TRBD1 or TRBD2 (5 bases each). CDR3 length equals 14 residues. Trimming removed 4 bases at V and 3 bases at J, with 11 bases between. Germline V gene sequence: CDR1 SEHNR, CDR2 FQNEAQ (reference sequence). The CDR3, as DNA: TGTGCCAGCAGCTGGGACGACGAGACAGATACGCAGTATTTT. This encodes CASSWDDETDTQYF. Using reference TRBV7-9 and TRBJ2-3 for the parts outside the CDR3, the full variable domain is DTGVSQNPRHKITKRGQNVTFRCDPISEHNRLYWYRQTLGQGPEFLTYFQNEAQLEKSRLLSDRFSAERPKGSFSTLEIQRTEQGDSAMYLCASSWDDETDTQYFGPGTRLTVL.

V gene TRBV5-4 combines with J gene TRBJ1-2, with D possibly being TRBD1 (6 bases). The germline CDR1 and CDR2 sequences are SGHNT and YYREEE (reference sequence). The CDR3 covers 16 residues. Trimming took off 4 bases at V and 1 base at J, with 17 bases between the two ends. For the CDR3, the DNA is TGTGCCAGCAGCCCGATGGGGGGCCGTTATAACTATGGCTACACCTTC. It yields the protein CASSPMGGRYNYGYTF.

Here the CDR3 DNA reads TGTGCCAGCAGCTTGGGGACAGGGGACCGTCAGCCCCAGCATTTT. As protein: CASSLGTGDRQPQHF. This chain joins TRBV5-8 and TRBJ1-5; 9 bases map to TRBD1. From germline, CDR1 is SGHTS and CDR2 YDEGEE. The V segment lost 0 bases and the J segment 6 bases; nucleotides outside the gene matches: 4. The CDR3 runs to 15 residues.

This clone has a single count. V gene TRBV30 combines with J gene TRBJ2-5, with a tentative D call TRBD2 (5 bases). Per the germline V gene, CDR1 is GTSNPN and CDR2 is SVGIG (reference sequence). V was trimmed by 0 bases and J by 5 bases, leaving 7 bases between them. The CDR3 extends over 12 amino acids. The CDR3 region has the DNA TGTGCCTGGAGTGTCACGGGGGAGACCCAGTACTTC. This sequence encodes CAWSVTGETQYF.